The 9 T cell receptor beta chains in this list originate from one sample, sequenced in a study of T cell responses to AZD1222 COVID-19 vaccine (dated by TCRdb to the early 2020s). The library was built by means of the immunoSEQ multiplex PCR assay. The table was pulled from immuneACCESS by TCRdb, which kept in-frame rearrangements only. Such tables lose some clones; where checked, under half of the loss comes from unresolved V genes, and the rest has no known cause. This sample is represented by around 140,000 clones; over 75% of them were singletons. The ten largest clones add up to about 20% of the sample. The time point tag for this specimen amounts to: baseline before first vaccination. The specimen was peripheral blood, collected on day 0 of AZD1222 vaccination. These TCRs come from an adult in good health.

The gene calls are TRBV28 and TRBJ1-1, with 7 nucleotides matching TRBD1. Germline values: CDR1 MDHEN, CDR2 SYDVKM. The V segment lost 3 bases and the J segment 0 bases; nucleotides outside the gene matches: 4. This CDR3 has 15 amino acids. The CDR3 loop reads CASSLGQTMNTEAFF. CDR3 DNA: TGTGCCAGCAGTTTGGGACAGACAATGAACACTGAAGCTTTCTTT.

The gene calls are TRBV19 and TRBJ2-2, with TRBD2 identical over 12 bases. CDR3 length equals 18 residues. Trimming at V came to 0 bases and at J to 0 bases, leaving 2 bases not matched to a gene. CDR1 LNHDA and CDR2 SQIVND come from the germline V gene (reference sequence). The CDR3 DNA follows: TGTGCCAGTAGTATAGAACTAGCGGGGGGAACGAACACCGGGGAGCTGTTTTTT. It translates to CASSIELAGGTNTGELFF.

This clone came up once. V and J are TRBV28 and TRBJ2-7, with TRBD1 matching 11 bases. CDR1 and CDR2 (germline): MDHEN, SYDVKM. The CDR3 has 15 residues. V lost 6 bases to trimming and J lost 1 base; unmatched junction nucleotides: 5. The CDR3 nucleotides are TGTGCCAGCAGCTGGGGACAGGGGGGTTCCTACGAGCAGTACTTC. As protein: CASSWGQGGSYEQYF. Supplemented by reference TRBV28 and TRBJ2-7, the full variable domain reads DVKVTQSSRYLVKRTGEKVFLECVQDMDHENMFWYRQDPGLGLRLIYFSYDVKMKEKGDIPEGYSVSREKKERFSLILESASTNQTSMYLCASSWGQGGSYEQYFGPGTRLTVT.

This clone was detected only once. The chain couples TRBV7-2 to TRBJ2-7; a weak D match, TRBD1 (6 bases). The V end was cut by 5 bases, the J end by 6 bases, with 17 bases between. The CDR3 extends over 14 amino acids. The germline V gene encodes CDR1 SGHTA and CDR2 FQGNSA. The CDR3 DNA follows: TGTGCCAGCAGCAAACAGGGAATCCGTCCCGAGCAGTACTTC. It codes for CASSKQGIRPEQYF. Drawing the rest from reference TRBV7-2 and TRBJ2-7, the complete variable domain is GAGVSQSPSNKVTEKGKDVELRCDPISGHTALYWYRQSLGQGLEFLIYFQGNSAPDKSGLPSDRFSAERTGGSVSTLTIQRTQQEDSAVYLCASSKQGIRPEQYFGPGTRLTVT.

The CDR3 DNA reads TGTGCCACCAGCAGAGATTTGAGGTCCGGTTCCGTCTCAGGGGAGCAGTTCTTC. This sequence encodes CATSRDLRSGSVSGEQFF. This sequence joins TRBV15 and TRBJ2-1, with a tentative D call TRBD1 (5 bases). The CDR3 has 18 amino acids. Germline-derived CDR1 and CDR2 are LNHNV and YYDKDF (reference sequence). V dropped 0 bases and J dropped 10 bases, with 25 bases sitting between them.

This clone was seen more than once but under ten times. The chain links TRBV2 to TRBJ2-5; 9 nucleotides align to TRBD2. The germline V gene encodes CDR1 SNHLY and CDR2 FYNNEI. CDR3 size: 15 residues. V shed 4 bases, J shed 2 bases, and the junction held 5 bases outside the gene matches. The DNA for the CDR3 is TGTGCCAGCAGTGGGGCGGGGGGGATGCAAGAGACCCAGTACTTC. It yields the protein CASSGAGGMQETQYF.

The rearrangement joins TRBV5-1 to TRBJ1-1, with 7 bases matching TRBD1. Germline loops: CDR1 SGHRS, CDR2 YFSETQ. The CDR3 length is 14 residues. Trimming cost V 5 bases and J 0 bases; bases outside gene matches: 4. This CDR3 is CASRAGQLNTEAFF. The CDR3 DNA sequence: TGCGCCAGCAGAGCGGGACAGCTGAACACTGAAGCTTTCTTT.

This sequence joins TRBV6-1 and TRBJ2-7; 9 bases agree with TRBD1. CDR1 is MNHNS, CDR2 SASEGT, per germline. This CDR3 contains 14 residues. V was clipped by 5 bases and J by 6 bases; unmatched bases: 8. CDR3 residues: CASSPTGGKSEQYF. The CDR3, as DNA: TGTGCCAGCAGTCCTACAGGGGGCAAGTCCGAGCAGTACTTC.

The chain combines TRBV5-6 with TRBJ1-2; D is perhaps TRBD1 (6 bases). This CDR3 has 12 amino acids. Germline V CDR1 and CDR2: SGHDT, YYEEEE. Trimming removed 3 bases from V and 5 bases from J, with 8 bases in between. This chain's CDR3 is CASSSRGYGYTF. The CDR3 DNA reads TGTGCCAGCAGCTCCAGGGGATATGGCTACACCTTC.